Following are 21 T cell receptor beta chains from one sample sequenced in a study of shared clonotypes between healthy human individuals. Clones were sequenced by immunoSEQ multiplex PCR, and TCRdb holds only the in-frame ones, with some missing. The sample shows roughly 2.1 million clones, about 93% of them seen only once. Positive CCR7 selection of CD45RO-negative cells yielded the naive CD8 cells, and terminally differentiated effector memory CD45RA+ cells were excluded. Specimen: naive CD8+ T cells from PBMCs. The receptors were gathered from a man aged 18 to 29 in good health. Some clones in this sample may be carry-over from other donors' samples.

The chain's CDR3 is CASSFGLAPFNEQFF. For the CDR3, the DNA is TGTGCCAGCAGTTTCGGACTAGCTCCCTTCAATGAGCAGTTCTTC. The chain carries TRBV28 and TRBJ2-1, with TRBD2 matching over 8 bases. There are 15 residues in the CDR3. The trim removed 3 bases at V and 6 bases at J, leaving 7 bases unmatched. Germline V CDR1 and CDR2: MDHEN, SYDVKM. The full variable domain, with the rest looked up from reference TRBV28 and TRBJ2-1, is DVKVTQSSRYLVKRTGEKVFLECVQDMDHENMFWYRQDPGLGLRLIYFSYDVKMKEKGDIPEGYSVSREKKERFSLILESASTNQTSMYLCASSFGLAPFNEQFFGPGTRLTVL.

The chain uses TRBV29-1 and TRBJ2-1, with no clear D. The germline CDR1 and CDR2 sequences are SQVTM and ANQGSEA. This CDR3 has 14 amino acids. With 4 bases removed from V and 3 bases from J, the gap between germline ends came to 13 bases. CDR3 nucleotides: TGCAGCGTTGTAGTTGGCGTAGACTACAATGAGCAGTTCTTC. It translates to CSVVVGVDYNEQFF.

The J gene is TRBJ1-5, the V gene TRBV7-9; D not resolved. CDR3 length equals 14 residues. Between the trimmed V and J ends, which lost 5 bases and 4 bases, there was a span of 12 bases. Germline V lookup: CDR1 SEHNR, CDR2 FQNEAQ (reference sequence). The CDR3, as DNA: TGTGCCAGCAGCAGACCGGGCTCAAATCAGCCCCAGCATTTT. This gives the protein CASSRPGSNQPQHF.

The rearrangement links TRBV4-1 to TRBJ2-7, with D possibly matching TRBD2 (5 bases). The ends were cut back, 8 bases at V and 0 bases at J, with 14 bases in the middle. This CDR3 has 14 amino acids. Germline-derived CDR1 and CDR2 are MGHRA and YSYEKL. This chain's CDR3 is CASGSYGGSYEQYF. In DNA form, the CDR3 reads TGCGCCAGCGGTTCTTATGGAGGCTCCTACGAGCAGTACTTC.

This clone is a singleton in its sample. The chain joins TRBV6-5 to TRBJ1-1; D perhaps matches TRBD1 (5 bases). This CDR3 contains 16 residues. V was shortened by 1 base and J by 3 bases, with 15 bases between the two germline ends. CDR1 is MNHEY, CDR2 SVGAGI, per germline. The CDR3 DNA follows: TGTGCCAGCAGTTACTTTTCGTTCGGGGGACACACTGAAGCTTTCTTT. It codes for CASSYFSFGGHTEAFF.

V and J are TRBV10-3 and TRBJ2-2; 9 bases agree with TRBD1. Germline loops: CDR1 ENHRY, CDR2 SYGVKD. This CDR3 is 16 amino acids long. V lost 2 bases to trimming and J lost 6 bases; unmatched junction nucleotides: 7. The CDR3 nucleotides read TGTGCCATCAGTGAGCTCCTAACAGGGGGCCCCGGGGAGCTGTTTTTT. As protein: CAISELLTGGPGELFF.

This chain connects TRBV11-2 to TRBJ2-2; D is unclear. The CDR3 loop spans 16 amino acids. V was pared by 4 bases and J by 4 bases, with 16 bases between. Per the germline V gene, CDR1 is SGHAT and CDR2 is FQNNGV. CDR3 residues: CASSSRISAGTGELFF. The CDR3 coding sequence is TGTGCCAGCAGCTCCCGTATTAGTGCCGGCACCGGGGAGCTGTTTTTT. The variable domain in full, completed from reference TRBV11-2 and TRBJ2-2, reads EAGVAQSPRYKIIEKRQSVAFWCNPISGHATLYWYQQILGQGPKLLIQFQNNGVVDDSQLPKDRFSAERLKGVDSTLKIQPAKLEDSAVYLCASSSRISAGTGELFFGEGSRLTVL.

The V gene is TRBV19, the J gene TRBJ2-7; 9 bases match TRBD2. The germline gives CDR1 LNHDA, CDR2 SQIVND (reference sequence). The CDR3 extends over 15 amino acids. V was clipped by 2 bases and J by 2 bases; unmatched bases: 4. The CDR3 DNA sequence: TGTGCCAGTAGTATAACTAGCGGGTCAACCTACGAGCAGTACTTC. Translated, it gives CASSITSGSTYEQYF.

The chain employs TRBV27 and TRBJ2-1; D is possibly TRBD2 (5 bases). This CDR3 spans 12 amino acids. Germline CDR1 is MNHEY and CDR2 is SMNVEV (reference sequence). Trimming took 6 bases from V and 7 from J, leaving 10 bases between them. CDR3 nucleotide sequence: TGTGCCAGCAGGACGGACTGGAATGAGCAGTTCTTC. Its translation is CASRTDWNEQFF.

The chain has TRBV7-9 and TRBJ2-5; D remains unclear. Trimming shortened V by 0 bases and J by 5 bases, and 10 bases separated the two germline ends. Germline V gene sequence: CDR1 SEHNR, CDR2 FQNEAQ (reference sequence). CDR3 length equals 14 residues. CDR3 DNA sequence: TGTGCCAGCAGCTTAGCGCCCAGAGAGGAGACCCAGTACTTC. Residues: CASSLAPREETQYF.

This chain uses TRBV5-1 with TRBJ2-2; 7 nucleotides match TRBD1. The CDR3 extends over 17 amino acids. Trimming at V came to 4 bases and at J to 4 bases, leaving 13 bases not matched to a gene. Germline V lookup: CDR1 SGHRS, CDR2 YFSETQ. Here the CDR3 reads CASSRGLTGVGTGELFF. The CDR3 nucleotides are TGCGCCAGCAGCAGAGGGCTCACAGGGGTTGGCACCGGGGAGCTGTTTTTT.

This chain connects TRBV15 to TRBJ1-2; D is uncertain. The CDR3 loop spans 15 amino acids. Germline lookup yields CDR1 LNHNV and CDR2 YYDKDF (reference sequence). The V end lost 5 bases, the J end lost 0 bases, and 13 bases lay between the germline ends. This CDR3 is CATSESTSTNYGYTF. CDR3 in DNA: TGTGCCACCAGCGAGAGCACCAGTACTAACTATGGCTACACCTTC.

The chain joins TRBV2 to TRBJ1-4; TRBD1 aligns across 12 bases. Germline values: CDR1 SNHLY, CDR2 FYNNEI. This CDR3 is 15 amino acids long. J lost 6 bases, V lost 6 bases, and 5 bases had no gene match. The CDR3 protein is CASRTGTGGYEKLFF. The CDR3 bases are TGTGCCAGCAGAACCGGGACAGGGGGCTATGAAAAACTGTTTTTT.

This chain connects TRBV29-1 to TRBJ2-1, with 8 bases that match TRBD1. The CDR3 contains 15 residues. Germline CDR1 and CDR2: SQVTM and ANQGSEA. The V segment lost 6 bases and the J segment 2 bases; nucleotides outside the gene matches: 9. The CDR3 DNA follows: TGCAGCGTCAGCACCAGGGGGCCCCCCTACAATGAGCAGTTCTTC. Translation: CSVSTRGPPYNEQFF.

V and J are TRBV19 and TRBJ1-4; D might be TRBD1 (5 bases). V lost 9 bases and J lost 13, with 12 bases in between. The CDR3 sequence is 10 residues long. Germline V lookup: CDR1 LNHDA, CDR2 SQIVND (reference sequence). The CDR3 DNA follows: TGTGCCAGCTGGGAGGGGAGACTGTTTTTT. Translated, it gives CASWEGRLFF. The full variable domain, with the rest looked up from reference TRBV19 and TRBJ1-4, is DGGITQSPKYLFRKEGQNVTLSCEQNLNHDAMYWYRQDPGQGLRLIYYSQIVNDFQKGDIAEGYSVSREKKESFPLTVTSAQKNPTAFYLCASWEGRLFFGSGTQLSVL.

CDR3: CASSHPVTGTLSDTQYF. In DNA form, the CDR3 reads TGTGCCAGCAGCCACCCGGTGACAGGGACTCTCTCAGATACGCAGTATTTT. This chain joins TRBV9 and TRBJ2-3; D possibly corresponds to TRBD1 (7 bases). V was pared by 4 bases and J by 4 bases, with 22 bases between. From germline, CDR1 is SGDLS and CDR2 YYNGEE. This CDR3 is built from 17 residues.

The chain has TRBV21-1 and TRBJ2-4; no DNA check was done on the table's D call, TRBD2. TRBV21-1 is given as a pseudogene. The length of the CDR3 is 14 residues. The CDR3 sequence is CASSPGDPQNIQYF. The CDR3 bases are TGTGCCAGCAGCCCCGGTGATCCCCAAAACATTCAGTACTTC.

The rearrangement joins TRBV28 to TRBJ2-7; TRBD2 agrees at 9 bases. The length of the CDR3 is 19 residues. Trimming removed 3 bases from V and 3 bases from J; junction bases left unmatched: 18. Germline V gene data show CDR1 as MDHEN and CDR2 as SYDVKM. CDR3 protein: CASSFPPASGNLGNYEQYF. The CDR3 DNA reads as TGTGCCAGCAGTTTCCCCCCGGCTAGCGGGAACCTGGGGAACTACGAGCAGTACTTC.

The V gene is TRBV19, the J gene TRBJ2-2; D could derive from TRBD1 or TRBD2 (5 bases each). The CDR3 consists of 16 residues. V lost 4 bases to trimming and J lost 6 bases, with 18 bases between them. The germline V gene encodes CDR1 LNHDA and CDR2 SQIVND (reference sequence). The CDR3 protein is CASSTPEGPRSGELFF. CDR3 DNA sequence: TGTGCCAGTAGTACCCCCGAGGGACCACGGTCCGGGGAGCTGTTTTTT.

The chain recombines TRBV7-8 with TRBJ2-1; possible D gene TRBD2, 5 bases. Germline CDR1 is SGHVS and CDR2 is FQNEAQ. The CDR3 is made up of 17 amino acids. V gave up 5 bases and J gave up 1 base, with 18 bases separating them. CDR3 protein: CASSHDSVRTSYNEQFF. Written as DNA, the CDR3 is TGTGCCAGCAGCCACGATTCGGTCCGGACTTCCTACAATGAGCAGTTCTTC.

The chain has TRBV5-1 and TRBJ2-3; TRBD1 matches at 12 bases. The germline V gene has CDR1 SGHRS and CDR2 YFSETQ. Trimming cost V 3 bases and J 5 bases; bases outside gene matches: 4. The CDR3 length is 15 residues. CDR3 protein: CASSSRDRGQDTQYF. The CDR3 region has the DNA TGCGCCAGCAGCTCCCGGGACAGGGGGCAAGATACGCAGTATTTT.